The 9 T cell receptor beta chains below all came from one sample that was sequenced in a study of T-cell reconstitution after alpha-beta-depleted transplantation in children (dated by TCRdb to about 2016). Explained via the paper, the treatment or condition label denotes: allogeneic hematopoietic cell transplantation with graft depleted of TCRalphabeta T cells and CD19 B cells. Receptors were amplified or captured by PCR. Instrument used: Illumina HiSeq 2500. Molecular barcoding was employed in the preparation of TCR libraries, with unique molecular identifiers being used to normalize TCRbeta repertoire quantification. TCRdb's own reprocessing of the public reads used fastp at Q25 and MiXCR and kept productive beta chains. Rows merge per CDR3 protein into single entries with the most common DNA and genes. This sample gives about 490,000 distinct CDR3 sequences in total; over 9.5% of them show up just once. Together, the top ten hold around 2% of the sample.

The source was PBMCs, collected before TCRalphabeta/CD19-depleted stem cell transplant. The receptors were gathered from a child aged 2 to 10 with inherited bone marrow failure, due to receive a stem cell transplant.

This clonotype was seen at least ten times. The rearrangement joins TRBV28 to TRBJ2-3; tentatively, D is TRBD1 or TRBD2 (7 bases each). This CDR3 spans 16 amino acids. CDR1 is MDHEN, CDR2 SYDVKM, per germline. The V end was cut by 6 bases, the J end by 2 bases, with 18 bases between. The CDR3 region is CASSQGEGANTDTQYF. DNA for the CDR3: TGTGCCAGCAGCCAGGGGGAGGGGGCCAACACAGATACGCAGTATTTT. The full variable domain, rest sourced from reference TRBV28 and TRBJ2-3, is DVKVTQSSRYLVKRTGEKVFLECVQDMDHENMFWYRQDPGLGLRLIYFSYDVKMKEKGDIPEGYSVSREKKERFSLILESASTNQTSMYLCASSQGEGANTDTQYFGPGTRLTVL.

This clonotype was recorded many times. The chain employs TRBV11-2 and TRBJ1-1, with a tentative D call TRBD1 (6 bases). Trimming took 3 bases from V and 4 from J, leaving 12 bases between them. Germline V gene sequence: CDR1 SGHAT, CDR2 FQNNGV. The CDR3 consists of 14 residues. The CDR3 DNA reads as TGTGCCAGCAGCTTCAGGGGCGTCGGCACTGAAGCTTTCTTT. This codes for CASSFRGVGTEAFF.

Only a few counts were recorded for this clonotype. This sequence joins TRBV12-3 or TRBV12-4 and TRBJ2-7, with 7 bases fitting TRBD2. The CDR3 is made up of 15 amino acids. Trimming removed 3 bases from V and 2 bases from J; junction bases left unmatched: 7. The CDR3, as DNA: TGTGCCAGCAGTTTCGTTCGGGGGGTGCCCTACGAGCAGTACTTC. This translates into CASSFVRGVPYEQYF.

V is TRBV7-8 and J is TRBJ2-1; the D is unclear. CDR3 size: 12 residues. The germline CDR1 and CDR2 sequences are SGHVS and FQNEAQ. The V gene lost 5 bases and the J gene lost 5 bases, with 7 bases spanning the gap. The CDR3 protein is CASSPLDNEQFF. The CDR3 bases are TGTGCCAGCAGCCCGCTCGACAATGAGCAGTTCTTC.

Many counts were recorded for this clonotype. The genes are TRBV7-2 and TRBJ2-7; 9 bases are a match to TRBD1. There are 14 residues in the CDR3. Trimming removed 6 bases from V and 2 bases from J; junction bases left unmatched: 5. The V gene's germline CDR1 is SGHTA and CDR2 FQGNSA. In DNA, the CDR3 is TGTGCCAGCAGTCCGGGACAGGGCCCCTACGAGCAGTACTTC. This translates into CASSPGQGPYEQYF.

This clonotype has only a few counts. This chain joins TRBV5-1 and TRBJ2-7; 7 nucleotides match TRBD1. The V gene end was trimmed by 2 bases and the J gene end by 0 bases; junction bases not matched to a gene: 8. CDR3 length: 16 residues. Germline V gene lookup returns CDR1 SGHRS and CDR2 YFSETQ. The CDR3 region is CASSFLTGASSYEQYF. The CDR3 DNA follows: TGCGCCAGCAGCTTCTTAACAGGGGCCAGCTCCTACGAGCAGTACTTC.

This clonotype was found many times. This rearrangement joins TRBV5-1 to TRBJ2-3; 9 bases fit TRBD2. Germline V gene sequence: CDR1 SGHRS, CDR2 YFSETQ. Unmatched junction bases numbered 7, after V lost 4 bases and J lost 4 bases. This CDR3 has 15 residues. CDR3 DNA: TGCGCCAGCAGCGCGCGGGAGGGAGGGCCAGATACGCAGTATTTT. This encodes CASSAREGGPDTQYF.

In this sample, this clonotype turned up many times. The rearrangement joins TRBV19 to TRBJ2-7, with 10 bases fitting TRBD2. CDR3 length: 18 residues. V lost 5 bases and J lost 0; bases outside the gene matches: 13. CDR1 is LNHDA and CDR2 is SQIVND in the germline V gene (reference sequence). CDR3 protein: CASSPPGTSDGPSYEQYF. CDR3 in DNA: TGTGCCAGTAGTCCTCCCGGGACTAGCGATGGCCCCTCCTACGAGCAGTACTTC.

On this clonotype itself: A much larger clone differs by one base, so this may be a read error. This chain connects TRBV7-2 to TRBJ1-5; the D is unclear. V was pared by 1 base and J by 3 bases, with 10 bases between. This CDR3 region has 15 residues. Germline lookup yields CDR1 SGHTA and CDR2 FQGNSA. This CDR3 is CASSLDNYINQPQHF. CDR3 DNA sequence: TGTGCCAGCAGCTTAGACAACTATATCAATCAGCCCCAGCATTTT.